The 5 T cell receptor beta chains presented below share a single source sample, sequenced in a study of human T cells and chemical hapten exposure. TCRdb analysed the RACE reads with MiXCR anew, one entry per CDR3 protein. The sample records roughly 88,000 distinct CDR3 sequences, roughly a tenth being singletons. As for time point: pre-sensitization, week 0. The sample's treatment: therapeutic diphenylcyclopropenone sensitization with weekly scalp DPC. Material: whole blood, obtained in connection with sensitization to the hapten diphenylcyclopropenone (DPC). The receptors come from a woman in her 40s with alopecia areata. Some clones in this sample may be carry-over from other donors' samples.

With respect to this clonotype: With a much larger clone just one base away, this may be a read error. Written as DNA, the CDR3 is TGTGCCAGCAGCGCAGGGGGAAGCGGGGTCTACGAGCAGAACTTC. It yields the protein CASSAGGSGVYEQNF. The chain employs TRBV9 and TRBJ2-7, with D tentatively TRBD1 or TRBD2 (7 bases each). The CDR3 spans 15 residues. CDR1 and CDR2 from the germline V gene are SGDLS and YYNGEE.

This clonotype was picked up many times. V is TRBV11-3 and J is TRBJ2-5; a weak D match, TRBD1 (6 bases). The CDR3 consists of 13 residues. V was clipped by 2 bases and J by 4 bases, with 8 bases between them. Germline loops: CDR1 SGHNT, CDR2 YENEEA. The CDR3 region has the DNA TGTGCCAGCAGCTTAAGGGGGATAGAGACCCAGTACTTC. Translated: CASSLRGIETQYF.

V is TRBV24-1 and J is TRBJ2-2, with TRBD1 as a possible D gene (6 bases). The CDR3 is 16 residues long. Germline loops: CDR1 KGHDR, CDR2 SFDVKD. V lost 4 bases and J lost 2, with 13 bases in between. Written as DNA, the CDR3 is TGTGCCACCAGTGACCCTGGGGACACCAACACCGGGGAGCTGTTTTTT. Translating gives CATSDPGDTNTGELFF.

This clonotype was recorded a few times. The chain recombines TRBV29-1 with TRBJ2-7, with D uncertain. The CDR3 extends over 14 amino acids. Germline V gives CDR1 SQVTM, CDR2 ANQGSEA. The V end lost 4 bases, the J end lost 1 base, and 14 bases lay between the germline ends. This chain's CDR3 is CSVGRNKLSYEQYF. CDR3 DNA sequence: TGCAGCGTTGGACGGAATAAGCTTTCCTACGAGCAGTACTTC.

In this sample, this clonotype turned up a few times. The rearrangement uses TRBV19 and TRBJ1-1; D not certain. Trimming shortened V by 2 bases and J by 3 bases, and 10 bases separated the two germline ends. Germline values: CDR1 LNHDA, CDR2 SQIVND (reference sequence). This CDR3 has 14 amino acids. CDR3 protein: CASSINPGYTEAFF. The CDR3 region has the DNA TGTGCCAGTAGTATAAATCCTGGGTACACTGAAGCTTTCTTT.